The 5 T cell receptor beta chains listed next were all sequenced from one sample in a study of cytomegalovirus exposure and HLA in healthy donors. Use of 60 Vbeta and 13 Jbeta primers characterized the PCR. This table comes from immunoSEQ multiplex PCR, and its TCRdb copy is limited to in-frame clones, with some not included. The sample lists some 110,000 clones, about 80% seen once, with 8.2% in the top ten. Sequences were obtained from PBMCs. These receptors were taken from a man aged 35 to 55 in good health and CMV-seropositive.

DNA of the CDR3: TGTGCCAGCAGTATGGGACAGGGGGGGAATCAGCCCCAGCATTTT. Its protein is CASSMGQGGNQPQHF. The chain is built from TRBV28 and TRBJ1-5, with 11 bases matching TRBD1. Germline CDR1 MDHEN, CDR2 SYDVKM. J gave up 4 bases and V 5 bases, and 4 bases lay outside the gene matches. The length of the CDR3 is 15 residues.

The V gene is TRBV5-6, the J gene TRBJ2-7; 11 bases are a match to TRBD1. The CDR3 is 14 residues long. Germline lookup yields CDR1 SGHDT and CDR2 YYEEEE. V trimming: 2 bases; J trimming: 6 bases; junction bases outside the gene matches: 4. CDR3 loop: CASSFGTGGFEQYF. CDR3 nucleotide sequence: TGTGCCAGCAGCTTCGGGACAGGGGGTTTCGAGCAGTACTTC.

The chain carries TRBV30 and TRBJ2-5; 9 nucleotides match TRBD1. The CDR3 sequence is 14 residues long. Germline CDR1 and CDR2: GTSNPN and SVGIG (reference sequence). V shed 3 bases, J shed 7 bases, and the junction held 9 bases outside the gene matches. The CDR3 loop reads CAWRELGQGGTQYF. Written as DNA, the CDR3 is TGTGCCTGGAGAGAATTGGGACAGGGAGGGACCCAGTACTTC.

A few counts support this clone. The chain's CDR3 is CASSQPGTSIDEQYF. CDR3 sequence (DNA): TGTGCCAGCAGCCAACCCGGGACTAGCATCGACGAGCAGTACTTC. The chain is built from TRBV4-2 and TRBJ2-7; 9 bases line up with TRBD2. The CDR3 has 15 residues. CDR1 and CDR2 from the germline V gene are LGHNA and YNFKEQ. Trimming took 2 bases from V and 5 from J; bases not matched to a gene: 7.

The rearrangement joins TRBV5-4 to TRBJ1-2; TRBD1 is a possible D gene (6 bases). The V gene lost 5 bases and the J gene lost 6 bases, with 23 bases spanning the gap. This CDR3 is 16 amino acids long. Germline V CDR1 and CDR2: SGHNT, YYREEE (reference sequence). The chain's CDR3 is CASRTTGNRDLDGYTF. Here the CDR3 DNA reads TGTGCCAGCAGGACCACCGGAAACAGGGATCTTGATGGCTACACCTTC. The full variable domain, with the rest looked up from reference TRBV5-4 and TRBJ1-2, is ETGVTQSPTHLIKTRGQQVTLRCSSQSGHNTVSWYQQALGQGPQFIFQYYREEENGRGNFPPRFSGLQFPNYSSELNVNALELDDSALYLCASRTTGNRDLDGYTFGSGTRLTVV.